This TCR beta chain was observed in a study of CD8 T cells in ankylosing spondylitis. Study-wide results and limits: A TCR beta motif made of several highly homologous variants seemed typical of ankylosing spondylitis blood. There was reportedly significant enrichment of clones that were disease-linked in matched ankylosing spondylitis synovial fluid.

The CDR3 loop spans 13 amino acids. Germline V lookup: CDR1 DFQATT, CDR2 SNEGSKA (reference sequence). Losses at the gene ends were 7 bases for V and 10 bases for J; bases not matched to a gene: 12. Each TCR beta library was made by quantitative 5'-RACE that incorporated molecular barcodes. TCRdb reanalysed the 5' RACE reads using MiXCR and keeps one entry per CDR3 protein. The table has approximately 290,000 distinct CDR3 sequences, about a fifth seen once. This clonotype has a count of ten or more. What it binds is not known. The chain has TRBV20-1 and TRBJ2-7; 11 bases match TRBD2. This clonotype was sampled from a female donor with ankylosing spondylitis or in good health (not recorded which). Sequenced input: blood, either unsorted or a sorted T cell fraction (not recorded which). The CDR3 spells CSGTGTSGRPQYF. The CDR3 nucleotides read TGCAGTGGGACCGGGACTAGCGGAAGACCCCAGTACTTC.